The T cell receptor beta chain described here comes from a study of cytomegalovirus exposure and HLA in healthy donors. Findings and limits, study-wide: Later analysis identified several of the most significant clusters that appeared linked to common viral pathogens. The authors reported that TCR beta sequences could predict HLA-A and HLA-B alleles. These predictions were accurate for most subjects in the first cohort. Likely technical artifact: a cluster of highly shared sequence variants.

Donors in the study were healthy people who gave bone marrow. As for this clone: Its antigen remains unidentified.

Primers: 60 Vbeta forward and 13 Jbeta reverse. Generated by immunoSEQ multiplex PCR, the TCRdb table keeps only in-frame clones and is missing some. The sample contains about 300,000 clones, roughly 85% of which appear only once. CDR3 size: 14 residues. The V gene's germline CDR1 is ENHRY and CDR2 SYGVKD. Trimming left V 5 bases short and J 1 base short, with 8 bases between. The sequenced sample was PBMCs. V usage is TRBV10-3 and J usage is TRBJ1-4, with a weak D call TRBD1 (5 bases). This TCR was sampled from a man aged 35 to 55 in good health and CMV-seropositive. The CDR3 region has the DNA TGTGCCATCAGTTCGACAGAAACTAATGAAAAACTGTTTTTT. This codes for CAISSTETNEKLFF.